This TCR beta chain was observed in a study of T cell responses to AZD1222 COVID-19 vaccine. Study results and limitations: Per reports, nearly half of all spike-specific TCRs target regions that are unmutated in variants.

This CDR3 is built from 15 residues. CDR1 is SGDLS, CDR2 YYNGEE, per germline. V shed 0 bases and J shed 1 base, with 10 bases lying between them. The protocol was immunoSEQ multiplex PCR, while the TCRdb copy is restricted to in-frame clones and leaves out a portion. The sample has approximately 120,000 clones; 70% to 90% are singletons. Turning to this clone: The target antigen is unknown.

The origin of this receptor is an adult in good health. The rearrangement joins TRBV9 to TRBJ1-1; the D gene is possibly TRBD1 (5 bases). This sample comprised peripheral blood, obtained on day 0 of AZD1222 vaccination. This CDR3 is CASSVVGGGNTEAFF. The CDR3, as DNA: TGTGCCAGCAGCGTAGTGGGCGGGGGGAACACTGAAGCTTTCTTT.